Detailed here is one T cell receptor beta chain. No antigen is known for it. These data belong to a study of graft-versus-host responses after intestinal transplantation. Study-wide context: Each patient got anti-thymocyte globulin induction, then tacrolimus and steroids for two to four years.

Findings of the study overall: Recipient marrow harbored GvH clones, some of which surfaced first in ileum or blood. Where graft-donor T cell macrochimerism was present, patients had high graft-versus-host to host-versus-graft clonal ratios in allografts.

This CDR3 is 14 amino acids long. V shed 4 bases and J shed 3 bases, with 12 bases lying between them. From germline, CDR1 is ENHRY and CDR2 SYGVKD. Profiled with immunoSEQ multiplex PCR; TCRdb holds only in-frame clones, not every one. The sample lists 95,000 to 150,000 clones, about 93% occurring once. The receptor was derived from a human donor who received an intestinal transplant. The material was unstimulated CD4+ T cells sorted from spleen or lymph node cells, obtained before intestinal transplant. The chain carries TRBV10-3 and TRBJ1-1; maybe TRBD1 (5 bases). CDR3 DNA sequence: TGTGCCATCAGTGTTGGGCGAGGGGACACTGAAGCTTTCTTT. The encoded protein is CAISVGRGDTEAFF.